The present T cell receptor (beta chain) was sequenced within a study of early T cells in non-severe SARS-CoV-2 infection. The overall study: The input, bulk RNA from unsorted whole blood, was sequenced, and chains were unpaired. General study results and limits: VDJdb matches were skewed toward anti-spike CD8 T cell responses.

This clonotype occurred a few times. Its specificity is unknown. The V gene's germline CDR1 is KGHDR and CDR2 SFDVKD. V was shortened by 9 bases and J by 0 bases, with 7 bases between the two germline ends. The CDR3 is 13 amino acids. Attachment of unique molecular identifiers to individual cDNA molecules was performed. TCRdb called the 5' RACE reads again in MiXCR, with one record for every CDR3 protein. The table has about 45,000 distinct CDR3 sequences, around 10% seen once. Sequenced: whole blood. This TCR came from an adult who was a healthcare worker with PCR-confirmed SARS-CoV-2 infection or an uninfected control (not recorded which). V is TRBV24-1 and J is TRBJ2-2; D ambiguous. This chain's CDR3 is CATRAPNTGELFF. The CDR3 DNA reads TGTGCCACCCGGGCTCCGAACACCGGGGAGCTGTTTTTT.